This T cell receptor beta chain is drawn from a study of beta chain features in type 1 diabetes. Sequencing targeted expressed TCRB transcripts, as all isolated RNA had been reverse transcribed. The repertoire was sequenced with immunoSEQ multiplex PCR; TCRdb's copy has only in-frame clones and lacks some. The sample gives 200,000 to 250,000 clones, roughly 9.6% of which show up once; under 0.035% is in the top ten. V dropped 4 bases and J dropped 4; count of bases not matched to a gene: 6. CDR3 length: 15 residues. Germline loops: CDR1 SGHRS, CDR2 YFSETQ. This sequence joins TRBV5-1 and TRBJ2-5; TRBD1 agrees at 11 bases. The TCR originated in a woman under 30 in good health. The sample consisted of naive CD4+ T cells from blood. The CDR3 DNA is TGCGCCAGCAGCGCAGGACAGGGGGCGGGAGAGACCCAGTACTTC. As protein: CASSAGQGAGETQYF.